This T cell receptor (beta chain) was recorded in a study of blood T cell repertoires in COVID-19 (dated by TCRdb to 2020 to 2022). About the investigation overall: Collaborator samples came from the United States, Italy and Spain and covered acute and convalescent phases of COVID-19. A de-identified subject ID, COVID-19 status, age in years and sex were almost always included in the sample metadata. Subjects who had been exposed to COVID-19, were actively infected with it, or had recovered from it provided the deeply sampled blood TCRbeta repertoires that made up the dataset. The samples were drawn from the first 160 participants of the ongoing ImmuneRACE study and from 950 to 1,500 subjects provided by 6 global collaborators. HLA class I and class II types, where available, came from metadata supplied by the sample provider rather than from assay-based typing. The repertoires were released in a freely available public database meant as a resource for research on the immune response to SARS-CoV-2. The material from the prospective study consisted of cDNA or gDNA derived from T cells, B-cell-depleted T cells, or PBMCs. General findings and caveats noted by the study authors: The quantity of clinical and demographic metadata differed by source and by participant and was supplied without curation.

The immunoSEQ Assay, a bias-controlled multiplex PCR, was used to amplify TCRbeta CDR3 regions from genomic DNA. On the study's bioinformatics: The number of nucleated cells in each sample was estimated from the amplification of reference gene primers within the assay. To quantify the absolute abundance of each unique TCRbeta CDR3 rearrangement, sequence reads were collapsed and filtered. Productive Simpson clonality was computed per sample as the square root of Simpson's diversity index over productive rearrangements. TCRdb obtained this table from immuneACCESS and retained in-frame rearrangements with V and J assigned. These tables miss some clones; where compared with another copy, unresolved V genes account for less than half of the shortfall, and the remainder is unexplained. V, J and clone size derive from that table, while D and trimming were established from the DNA sequence. The sample table contains about 120,000 clones; only one count was recorded for approximately 82% of them. Together, the top ten hold 3.5% to 4.5% of the sample.

As for this clone: What this receptor recognizes is not known. Nothing much larger sits one base from this clone, and base qualities are not available.

Each collaborating institution followed its own protocols to collect whole blood in K2EDTA tubes. For TCRbeta analysis, collaborators shipped samples in one of three forms: frozen whole blood, isolated PBMCs, or DNA extracted from either of those sample types. CDR1 is given as SEHNR and CDR2 as FQNEAQ, both from the germline V gene (reference sequence). Its CDR3 holds 15 amino acids, cysteine through phenylalanine. Of the read, only the CDR3 DNA is kept; its 45 bases are in frame from base 1. V and J are trimmed by 2 bases and 5 bases, and the gene matches miss 3 bases of the junction. The TCR comes from a woman between 50 and 59 years old with acute or convalescent COVID-19. The specimen was peripheral blood. The chain was built from TRBV7-9 and TRBJ2-7, with 13 central nucleotides matching TRBD2. The nucleotides are TGTGCCAGCAGCTTAACTAGCGGGAGGGTAGACGAGCAGTACTTC. Translated, it reads CASSLTSGRVDEQYF. Full variable domain (CDR3 extended with the reference TRBV7-9 and TRBJ2-7 proteins): DTGVSQNPRHKITKRGQNVTFRCDPISEHNRLYWYRQTLGQGPEFLTYFQNEAQLEKSRLLSDRFSAERPKGSFSTLEIQRTEQGDSAMYLCASSLTSGRVDEQYFGPGTRLTVT.